This is a list of T cell receptor beta chains from one sample in a study of cytomegalovirus exposure and HLA in healthy donors. Repertoires were generated with immunoSEQ multiplex PCR, while TCRdb's copy carries only in-frame clones and drops some. The sample shows approximately 160,000 clones, 75% to 90% of them seen only once. Sequences were obtained from PBMCs. Source of these receptors: a human donor in good health. CDR3s include the opening cysteine and the closing phenylalanine or tryptophan. D genes are given only for firm matches. Size values are once, few and many counts, or a class for expanded clones, and some rows have none.

d_call	j_call	clone_size	v_call	cdr3_nt	cdr3_aa
-	TRBJ1-1	-	TRBV6-1	TGTGCCAGCAGCAGATCATCGGGGAGGATCACTGAAGCTTTCTTT	CASSRSSGRITEAFF
-	TRBJ1-5	-	TRBV4-3	TGCGCCAGCAGCCAAGATAGGACATTTTTCAATCAGCCCCAGCATTTT	CASSQDRTFFNQPQHF
TRBD1	TRBJ2-1	-	TRBV4-3	TGCGCCAGCAGCCAAGTTCCCGGGGGACAGGACGGGAATGAGCAGTTCTTC	CASSQVPGGQDGNEQFF
TRBD1	TRBJ2-1	few	TRBV7-2	TGTGCCAGCAGCGTATACAGGGGCGACAATGAGCAGTTCTTC	CASSVYRGDNEQFF
-	TRBJ1-6	few	TRBV2	TGTGCCAGCAGTGAGGACACCGGTAGATCACCCCTCCACTTT	CASSEDTGRSPLHF
TRBD1	TRBJ1-5	-	TRBV4-1	TGCGCCAGCAGCCAAGCTGCACAGGGGTATCAGCCCCAGCATTTT	CASSQAAQGYQPQHF
-	TRBJ1-1	few	TRBV7-9	TGTGCCAGCAGCCCAGGGACAACCTACACTGAAGCTTTCTTT	CASSPGTTYTEAFF
-	TRBJ1-1	few	TRBV5-4	TGTGCCAGCAGCGTTTTCCGGGAGGCGGACACTGAAGCTTTCTTT	CASSVFREADTEAFF
TRBD1	TRBJ2-5	-	TRBV6-5	TGTGCCAGCAGTAAACCAGGGGGCTCGGAGGAGACCCAGTACTTC	CASSKPGGSEETQYF
-	TRBJ2-1	-	TRBV9	TGTGCCAGCAGCCCTTCTGGCGCCGGGGATGAGCAGTTCTTC	CASSPSGAGDEQFF
TRBD1	TRBJ2-7	-	TRBV9	TGTGCCAGCAGCCACAACTACCGGGGACAGGGAGGCTACGAGCAGTACTTC	CASSHNYRGQGGYEQYF
-	TRBJ1-2	-	TRBV10-3	TGTGCCATCAGTGAAGGCGGGAGCTATGGCTACACCTTC	CAISEGGSYGYTF
-	TRBJ1-5	once	TRBV7-9	TGTGCCAGCAGCCCAGGACAGTTCAATCAGCCCCAGCATTTT	CASSPGQFNQPQHF
TRBD1	TRBJ2-5	-	TRBV10-3	TGTGCCACCGAACAGGGGAAGAACCAAGAGACCCAGTACTTC	CATEQGKNQETQYF
-	TRBJ1-2	-	TRBV18	TGTGCCAGCTCACCAGAAACAGGAAGGGGCTACACCTTC	CASSPETGRGYTF
-	TRBJ2-7	-	TRBV7-2	TGTGCCAGCAGCCGCCGGCGGGACAGCTACGAGCAGTACTTC	CASSRRRDSYEQYF
-	TRBJ2-7	-	TRBV9	TGTGCCAGCAGCGTAAAACCGCTATTCGTATGCGAGCAGTACTTC	CASSVKPLFVCEQYF
TRBD1	TRBJ1-3	few	TRBV28	TGTGCCAGCAGTTATCCGACAGGGGGCTCTGGAAACACCATATATTTT	CASSYPTGGSGNTIYF
TRBD1	TRBJ1-4	-	TRBV10-2	TGCGCCAGCAGTTTTCAGGGGGCGGGCGATGAAAAACTGTTTTTT	CASSFQGAGDEKLFF
-	TRBJ1-3	-	TRBV29-1	TGCAGCGCCAGGGAAGGGGCTGGAAACACCATATATTTT	CSAREGAGNTIYF
-	TRBJ2-3	-	TRBV5-1	TGCGCCAGCAGCTTGGCGGCAGGAACTGATACGCAGTATTTT	CASSLAAGTDTQYF
TRBD1	TRBJ1-1	-	TRBV7-9	TGTGCCAGCAGCGCAGGGGGCGCAGGAACTGAAGCTTTCTTT	CASSAGGAGTEAFF
TRBD1	TRBJ2-7	few	TRBV15	TGTGCCACCAGCAGAGACCAGGGGGTGGGCTACGAGCAGTACTTC	CATSRDQGVGYEQYF